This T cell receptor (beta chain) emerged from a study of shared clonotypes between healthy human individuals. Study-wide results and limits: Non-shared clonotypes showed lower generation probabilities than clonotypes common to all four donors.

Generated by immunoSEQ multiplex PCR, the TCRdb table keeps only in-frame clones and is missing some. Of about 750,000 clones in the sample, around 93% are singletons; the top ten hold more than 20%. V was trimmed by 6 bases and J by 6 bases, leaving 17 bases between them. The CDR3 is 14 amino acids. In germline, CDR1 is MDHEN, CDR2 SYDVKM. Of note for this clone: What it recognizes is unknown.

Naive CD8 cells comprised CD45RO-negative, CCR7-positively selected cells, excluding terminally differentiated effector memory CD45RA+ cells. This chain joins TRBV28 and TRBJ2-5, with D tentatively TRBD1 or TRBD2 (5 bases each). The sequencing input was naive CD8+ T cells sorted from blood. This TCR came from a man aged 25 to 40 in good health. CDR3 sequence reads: CASRKVGDGKTQYF. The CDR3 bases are TGTGCCAGCAGAAAAGTGGGGGACGGAAAGACCCAGTACTTC.